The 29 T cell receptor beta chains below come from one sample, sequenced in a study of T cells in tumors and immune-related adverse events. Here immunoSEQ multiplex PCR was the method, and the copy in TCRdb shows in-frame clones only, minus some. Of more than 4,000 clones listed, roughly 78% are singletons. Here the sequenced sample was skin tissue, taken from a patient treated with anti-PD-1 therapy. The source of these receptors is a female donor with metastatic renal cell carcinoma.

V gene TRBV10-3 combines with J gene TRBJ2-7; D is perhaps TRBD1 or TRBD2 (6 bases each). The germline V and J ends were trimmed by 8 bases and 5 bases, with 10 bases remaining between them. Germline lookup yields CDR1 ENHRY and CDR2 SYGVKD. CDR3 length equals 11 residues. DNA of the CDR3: TGTGCCATCGGGGGGCGGGACGAGCAGTACTTC. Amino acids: CAIGGRDEQYF.

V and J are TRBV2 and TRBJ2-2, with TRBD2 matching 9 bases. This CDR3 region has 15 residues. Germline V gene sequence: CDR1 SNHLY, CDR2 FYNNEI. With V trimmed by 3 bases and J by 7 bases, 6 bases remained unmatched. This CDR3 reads CASSERGGSIGELFF. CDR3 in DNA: TGTGCCAGCAGTGAGCGGGGGGGTTCTATCGGGGAGCTGTTTTTT.

This CDR3 reads CASSMPGPYNEQFF. DNA for the CDR3: TGTGCCAGTAGTATGCCGGGTCCCTACAATGAGCAGTTCTTC. This chain links TRBV19 with TRBJ2-1; D call uncertain. Germline values: CDR1 LNHDA, CDR2 SQIVND (reference sequence). This CDR3 has 14 amino acids. V was trimmed by 3 bases and J by 2 bases, leaving 8 bases between them.

The CDR3 DNA is TGTGCCAGCAGCCCCCAGAGTACGGGGCCCCAATATGGCTACACCTTC. Translated, it gives CASSPQSTGPQYGYTF. The chain carries TRBV9 and TRBJ1-2, with D maybe TRBD1 (5 bases). V was cut by 4 bases and J by 5 bases, with 21 bases left in between. This CDR3 comprises 16 residues. Germline CDR1 SGDLS, CDR2 YYNGEE.

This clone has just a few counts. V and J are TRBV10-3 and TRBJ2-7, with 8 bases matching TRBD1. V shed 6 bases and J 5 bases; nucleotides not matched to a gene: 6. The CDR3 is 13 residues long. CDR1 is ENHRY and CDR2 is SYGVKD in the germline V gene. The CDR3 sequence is CAIRQDRAHEQYF. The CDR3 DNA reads TGTGCCATCAGGCAGGACAGGGCCCACGAGCAGTACTTC.

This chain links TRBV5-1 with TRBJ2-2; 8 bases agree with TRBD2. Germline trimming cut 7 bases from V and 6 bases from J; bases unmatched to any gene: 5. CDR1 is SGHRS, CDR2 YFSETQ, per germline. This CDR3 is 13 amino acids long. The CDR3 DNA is TGCGCCAGCCGAGCGGGAGAATCCGGGGAGCTGTTTTTT. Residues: CASRAGESGELFF.

The CDR3 here is CASSRAGYNTEAFF. Here the CDR3 DNA reads TGTGCCAGCAGTAGGGCGGGTTACAACACTGAAGCTTTCTTT. J is TRBJ1-1 and V is TRBV28; D not certain. The germline V gene has CDR1 MDHEN and CDR2 SYDVKM. The CDR3 length is 14 residues. V was cut by 5 bases and J by 2 bases, with 12 bases left in between.

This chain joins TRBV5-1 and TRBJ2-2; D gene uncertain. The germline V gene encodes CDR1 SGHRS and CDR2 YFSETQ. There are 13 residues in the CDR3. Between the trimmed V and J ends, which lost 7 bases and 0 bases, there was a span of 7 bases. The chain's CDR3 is CASEDTNTGELFF. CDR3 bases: TGCGCCAGCGAAGACACGAACACCGGGGAGCTGTTTTTT. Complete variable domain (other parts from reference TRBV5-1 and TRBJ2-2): KAGVTQTPRYLIKTRGQQVTLSCSPISGHRSVSWYQQTPGQGLQFLFEYFSETQRNKGNFPGRFSGRQFSNSRSEMNVSTLELGDSALYLCASEDTNTGELFFGEGSRLTVL.

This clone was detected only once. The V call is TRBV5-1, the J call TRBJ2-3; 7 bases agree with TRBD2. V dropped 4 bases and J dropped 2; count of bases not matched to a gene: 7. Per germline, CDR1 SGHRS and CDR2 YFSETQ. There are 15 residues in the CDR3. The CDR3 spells CASSRRLAATDTQYF. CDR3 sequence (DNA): TGCGCCAGCAGCAGAAGACTAGCTGCCACAGATACGCAGTATTTT. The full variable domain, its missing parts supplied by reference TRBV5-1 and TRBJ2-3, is KAGVTQTPRYLIKTRGQQVTLSCSPISGHRSVSWYQQTPGQGLQFLFEYFSETQRNKGNFPGRFSGRQFSNSRSEMNVSTLELGDSALYLCASSRRLAATDTQYFGPGTRLTVL.

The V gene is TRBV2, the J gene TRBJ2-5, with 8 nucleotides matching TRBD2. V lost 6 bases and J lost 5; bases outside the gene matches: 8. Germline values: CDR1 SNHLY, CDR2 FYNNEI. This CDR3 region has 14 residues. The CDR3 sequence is CASRSGLVDETQYF. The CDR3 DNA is TGTGCCAGCAGGTCGGGACTAGTTGATGAGACCCAGTACTTC. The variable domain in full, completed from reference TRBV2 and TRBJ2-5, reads EPEVTQTPSHQVTQMGQEVILRCVPISNHLYFYWYRQILGQKVEFLVSFYNNEISEKSEIFDDQFSVERPDGSNFTLKIRSTKLEDSAMYFCASRSGLVDETQYFGPGTRLLVL.

CDR3 protein: CASSESVDTYNADTEAFF. DNA of the CDR3: TGTGCCAGCAGTGAATCGGTCGACACTTACAATGCCGACACTGAAGCTTTCTTT. This chain connects TRBV2 to TRBJ1-1; the D is unclear. The ends were cut back, 2 bases at V and 3 bases at J, with 22 bases in the middle. The CDR3 length is 18 residues. Germline CDR1 reads SNHLY; CDR2 reads FYNNEI.

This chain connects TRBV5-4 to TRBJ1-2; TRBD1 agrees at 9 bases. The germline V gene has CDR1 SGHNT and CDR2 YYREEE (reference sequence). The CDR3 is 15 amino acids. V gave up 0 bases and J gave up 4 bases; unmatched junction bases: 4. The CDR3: CASSLAPTGGYGYTF. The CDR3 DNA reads TGTGCCAGCAGCTTGGCCCCGACAGGGGGCTATGGCTACACCTTC. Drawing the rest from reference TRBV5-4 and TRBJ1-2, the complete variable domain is ETGVTQSPTHLIKTRGQQVTLRCSSQSGHNTVSWYQQALGQGPQFIFQYYREEENGRGNFPPRFSGLQFPNYSSELNVNALELDDSALYLCASSLAPTGGYGYTFGSGTRLTVV.

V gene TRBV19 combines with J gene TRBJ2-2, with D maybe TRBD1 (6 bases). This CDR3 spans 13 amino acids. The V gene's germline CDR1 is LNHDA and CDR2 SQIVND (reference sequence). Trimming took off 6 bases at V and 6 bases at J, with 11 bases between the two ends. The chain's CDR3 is CASSAQGPGELFF. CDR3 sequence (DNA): TGTGCCAGTAGCGCCCAGGGGCCCGGGGAGCTGTTTTTT.

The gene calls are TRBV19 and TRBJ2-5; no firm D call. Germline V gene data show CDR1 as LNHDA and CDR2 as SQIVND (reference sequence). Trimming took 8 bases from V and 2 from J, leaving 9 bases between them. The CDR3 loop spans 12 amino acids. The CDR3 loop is CASGWGQETQYF. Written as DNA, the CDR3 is TGTGCCAGTGGGTGGGGTCAAGAGACCCAGTACTTC. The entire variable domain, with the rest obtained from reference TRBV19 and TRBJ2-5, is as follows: DGGITQSPKYLFRKEGQNVTLSCEQNLNHDAMYWYRQDPGQGLRLIYYSQIVNDFQKGDIAEGYSVSREKKESFPLTVTSAQKNPTAFYLCASGWGQETQYFGPGTRLLVL.

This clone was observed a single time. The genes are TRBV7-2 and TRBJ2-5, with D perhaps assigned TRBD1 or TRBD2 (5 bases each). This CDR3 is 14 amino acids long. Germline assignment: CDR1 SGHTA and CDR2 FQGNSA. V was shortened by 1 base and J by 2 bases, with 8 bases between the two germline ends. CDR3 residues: CASSLERGQETQYF. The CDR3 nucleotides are TGTGCCAGCAGCTTAGAGAGGGGACAAGAGACCCAGTACTTC.

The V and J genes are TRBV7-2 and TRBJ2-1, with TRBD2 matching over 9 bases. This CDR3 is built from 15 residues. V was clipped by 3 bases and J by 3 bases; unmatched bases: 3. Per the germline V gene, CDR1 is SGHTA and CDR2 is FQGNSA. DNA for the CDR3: TGTGCCAGCAGCTTTCTAGCGGGGAACTACAATGAGCAGTTCTTC. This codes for CASSFLAGNYNEQFF.

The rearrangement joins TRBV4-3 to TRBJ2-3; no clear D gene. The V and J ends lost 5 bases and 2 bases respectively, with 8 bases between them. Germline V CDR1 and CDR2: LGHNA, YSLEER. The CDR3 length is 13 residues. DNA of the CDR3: TGCGCCAGCAGCACCGCGGACACAGATACGCAGTATTTT. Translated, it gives CASSTADTDTQYF.

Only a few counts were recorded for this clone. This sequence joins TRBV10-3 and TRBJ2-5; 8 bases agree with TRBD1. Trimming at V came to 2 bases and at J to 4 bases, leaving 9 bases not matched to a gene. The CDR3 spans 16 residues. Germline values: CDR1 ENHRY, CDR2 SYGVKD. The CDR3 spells CAISEGVGRGPETQYF. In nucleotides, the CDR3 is TGTGCCATCAGTGAGGGGGTCGGCAGGGGGCCAGAGACCCAGTACTTC.

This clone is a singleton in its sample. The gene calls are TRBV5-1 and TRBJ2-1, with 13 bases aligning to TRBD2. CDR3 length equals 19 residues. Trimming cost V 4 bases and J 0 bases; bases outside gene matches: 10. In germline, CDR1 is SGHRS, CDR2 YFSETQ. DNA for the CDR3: TGCGCCAGCAGCCCGAGGACTAGCGGGAGCTTTAGCTCCTACAATGAGCAGTTCTTC. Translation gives CASSPRTSGSFSSYNEQFF.

This chain's CDR3 is CASSFSPGQGAMSGANVLTF. In DNA, the CDR3 is TGCGCCAGCAGCTTTTCCCCCGGACAGGGGGCTATGTCTGGGGCCAACGTCCTGACTTTC. V gene TRBV5-1 combines with J gene TRBJ2-6, with TRBD1 matching 11 bases. Trimming took 2 bases from V and 1 from J; bases not matched to a gene: 11. The germline CDR1 and CDR2 sequences are SGHRS and YFSETQ. CDR3 size: 20 residues.

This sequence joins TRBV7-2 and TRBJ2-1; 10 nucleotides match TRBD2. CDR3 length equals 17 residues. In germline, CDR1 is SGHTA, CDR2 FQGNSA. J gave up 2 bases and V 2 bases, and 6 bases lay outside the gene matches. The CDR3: CASSLQAGGPPYNEQFF. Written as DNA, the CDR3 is TGTGCCAGCAGCTTACAAGCGGGGGGGCCTCCCTACAATGAGCAGTTCTTC.

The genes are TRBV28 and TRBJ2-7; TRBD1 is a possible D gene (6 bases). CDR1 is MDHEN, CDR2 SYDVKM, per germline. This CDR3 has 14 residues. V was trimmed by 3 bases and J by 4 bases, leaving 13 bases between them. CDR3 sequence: CASSLGSRGYEQYF. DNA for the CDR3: TGTGCCAGCAGTTTGGGGTCCAGGGGTTACGAGCAGTACTTC.

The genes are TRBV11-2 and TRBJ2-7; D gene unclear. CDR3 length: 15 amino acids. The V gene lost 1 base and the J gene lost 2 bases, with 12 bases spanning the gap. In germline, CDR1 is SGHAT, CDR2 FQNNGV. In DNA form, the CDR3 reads TGTGCCAGCAGCTTAGGGGGAAGGGCAGCCTACGAGCAGTACTTC. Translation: CASSLGGRAAYEQYF. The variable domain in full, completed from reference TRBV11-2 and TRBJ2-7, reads EAGVAQSPRYKIIEKRQSVAFWCNPISGHATLYWYQQILGQGPKLLIQFQNNGVVDDSQLPKDRFSAERLKGVDSTLKIQPAKLEDSAVYLCASSLGGRAAYEQYFGPGTRLTVT.

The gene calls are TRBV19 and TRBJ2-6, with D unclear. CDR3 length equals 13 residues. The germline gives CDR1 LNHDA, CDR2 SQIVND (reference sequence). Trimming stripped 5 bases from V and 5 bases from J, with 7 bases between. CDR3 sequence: CASSLVWANVLTF. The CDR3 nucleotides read TGTGCCAGTAGTTTAGTATGGGCCAACGTCCTGACTTTC. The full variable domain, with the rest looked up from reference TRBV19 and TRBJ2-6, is DGGITQSPKYLFRKEGQNVTLSCEQNLNHDAMYWYRQDPGQGLRLIYYSQIVNDFQKGDIAEGYSVSREKKESFPLTVTSAQKNPTAFYLCASSLVWANVLTFGAGSRLTVL.

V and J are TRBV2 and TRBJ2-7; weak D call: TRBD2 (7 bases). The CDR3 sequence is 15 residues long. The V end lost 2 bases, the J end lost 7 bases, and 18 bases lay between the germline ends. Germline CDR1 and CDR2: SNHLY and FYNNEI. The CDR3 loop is CASSEKGGRRVEQYF. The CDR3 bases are TGTGCCAGCAGTGAAAAGGGGGGGAGGAGAGTAGAGCAGTACTTC.

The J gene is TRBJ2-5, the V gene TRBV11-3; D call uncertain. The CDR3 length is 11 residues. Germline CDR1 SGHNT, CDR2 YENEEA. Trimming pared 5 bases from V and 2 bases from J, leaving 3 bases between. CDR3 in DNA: TGTGCCAGCAGCGCACAAGAGACCCAGTACTTC. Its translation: CASSAQETQYF. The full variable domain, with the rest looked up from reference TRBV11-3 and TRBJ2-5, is EAGVVQSPRYKIIEKKQPVAFWCNPISGHNTLYWYLQNLGQGPELLIRYENEEAVDDSQLPKDRFSAERLKGVDSTLKIQPAELGDSAVYLCASSAQETQYFGPGTRLLVL.

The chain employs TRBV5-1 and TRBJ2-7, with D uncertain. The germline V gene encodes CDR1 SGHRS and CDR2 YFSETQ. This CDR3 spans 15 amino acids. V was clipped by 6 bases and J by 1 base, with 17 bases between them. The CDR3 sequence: CASKLQGGLSYEQYF. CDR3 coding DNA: TGCGCCAGCAAACTACAAGGTGGTTTGTCCTACGAGCAGTACTTC. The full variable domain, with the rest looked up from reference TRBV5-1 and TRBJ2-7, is KAGVTQTPRYLIKTRGQQVTLSCSPISGHRSVSWYQQTPGQGLQFLFEYFSETQRNKGNFPGRFSGRQFSNSRSEMNVSTLELGDSALYLCASKLQGGLSYEQYFGPGTRLTVT.

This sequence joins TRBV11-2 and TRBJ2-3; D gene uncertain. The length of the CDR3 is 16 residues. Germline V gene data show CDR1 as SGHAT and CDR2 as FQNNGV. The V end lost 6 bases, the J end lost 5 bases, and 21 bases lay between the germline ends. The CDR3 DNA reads TGTGCCAGCAGACTTCCTCGCACAGCACCTCGAGATACGCAGTATTTT. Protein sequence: CASRLPRTAPRDTQYF.

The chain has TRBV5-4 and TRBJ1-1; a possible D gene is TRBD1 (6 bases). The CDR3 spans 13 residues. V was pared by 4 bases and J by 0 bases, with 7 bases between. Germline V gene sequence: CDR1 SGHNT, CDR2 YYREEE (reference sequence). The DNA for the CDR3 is TGTGCCAGCAGCGGGGACATGAACACTGAAGCTTTCTTT. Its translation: CASSGDMNTEAFF.